A selection of T cell receptor beta chains follows, all from one sample in a study of OX40 agonist ivuxolimab in advanced cancers. Assay used: immunoSEQ multiplex PCR; TCRdb lists only in-frame clones, some missing. The data hold over 35,000 clones, with just under 90% observed a single time. This specimen was CD4+ or CD8+ T cells sorted from blood, taken in a trial of the OX40 agonist ivuxolimab. These receptors came from an adult with an advanced solid tumor such as melanoma, head and neck, liver or kidney cancer. Both conserved end residues are part of each CDR3. Each record gives: V gene, J gene, CDR3 protein.

V: TRBV11-3
J: TRBJ2-7
CDR3: CASSHRGGDEQYF

V: TRBV28
J: TRBJ1-2
CDR3: CASSSQGRNYGYTF

V: TRBV5-1
J: TRBJ2-7
CDR3: CASSLSGGWAYEQYF

V: TRBV5-4
J: TRBJ2-7
CDR3: CASSQAPSYEQYF

V: TRBV28
J: TRBJ2-5
CDR3: CASSLSWAETQYF

V: TRBV6-5
J: TRBJ2-3
CDR3: CASSQGTSTDTQYF

V: TRBV20-1
J: TRBJ2-3
CDR3: CSAALVDTQYF

V: TRBV5-1
J: TRBJ1-6
CDR3: CASSLQGQEYNSPLHF

V: TRBV9
J: TRBJ1-1
CDR3: CASSPAGGDTEAFF

V: TRBV2
J: TRBJ2-5
CDR3: CASISGTGLETQYF

V: TRBV2
J: TRBJ2-3
CDR3: CASRASLDTQYF

V: TRBV19
J: TRBJ2-3
CDR3: CASSIRTGSKDTQYF

V: TRBV27
J: TRBJ2-6
CDR3: CASSVQGPGANVLTF

V: TRBV19
J: TRBJ1-2
CDR3: CASSPQTGNRTYGYTF

V: TRBV10-1
J: TRBJ1-2
CDR3: CASSEGRDSYGYTF

V: TRBV7-2
J: TRBJ1-1
CDR3: CASSLAVGEAFF

V: TRBV6-5
J: TRBJ2-7
CDR3: CASSYDQAAYEQYF

V: TRBV11-2
J: TRBJ2-2
CDR3: CASSLQTSGVNTGELFF

V: TRBV6-1
J: TRBJ1-2
CDR3: CASSEGGPIHYGYTF

V: TRBV5-1
J: TRBJ2-3
CDR3: CASSLDRFTDTQYF

V: TRBV5-1
J: TRBJ1-1
CDR3: CASSLETGRENTEAFF

V: TRBV5-4
J: TRBJ2-7
CDR3: CASSLPEGGEQYF

V: TRBV6-5
J: TRBJ2-2
CDR3: CASRPGGRGTGELFF

V: TRBV6-5
J: TRBJ1-1
CDR3: CASSSDRQNTEAFF

V: TRBV5-4
J: TRBJ2-7
CDR3: CASSPPGAGGHYEQYF

V: TRBV28
J: TRBJ1-6
CDR3: CASSLVAINNSPLHF

V: TRBV2
J: TRBJ2-2
CDR3: CASIRFVGGPDTGELFF

V: TRBV6-5
J: TRBJ1-3
CDR3: CASSYSTGGSGNTIYF

V: TRBV18
J: TRBJ2-5
CDR3: CASSPGQGETQYF

V: TRBV18
J: TRBJ1-1
CDR3: CASSLVPGQFDFF

V: TRBV4-1
J: TRBJ1-3
CDR3: CASSRSHLNGAGNTIYF

V: TRBV5-1
J: TRBJ2-1
CDR3: CASSLFGLYGQGGNEQFF

V: TRBV10-3
J: TRBJ1-1
CDR3: CATSDGTLNTEAFF

V: TRBV29-1
J: TRBJ2-7
CDR3: CSVSYWGEEQYF

V: TRBV6-1
J: TRBJ1-6
CDR3: CASSGQGNNSPLHF

V: TRBV5-1
J: TRBJ2-1
CDR3: CASSLPRGGYNEQFF

V: TRBV5-8
J: TRBJ2-7
CDR3: CASSPLGQGDEQYF

V: TRBV20-1
J: TRBJ2-3
CDR3: CSAYGAGTQYF

V: TRBV6-5
J: TRBJ2-1
CDR3: CASSWGGARVNEQFF

V: TRBV19
J: TRBJ1-5
CDR3: CASSPMRPLSNQPQHF

V: TRBV10-3
J: TRBJ2-5
CDR3: CATTSGARETQYF

V: TRBV6-4
J: TRBJ1-2
CDR3: CASSEMGHLYGYTF

V: TRBV18
J: TRBJ1-5
CDR3: CASSLRGGGNQPQHF

V: TRBV6-6
J: TRBJ2-7
CDR3: CASSPRQGGEQYF

V: TRBV5-1
J: TRBJ2-1
CDR3: CASSLESLAGIHEQFF

V: TRBV6-1
J: TRBJ2-5
CDR3: CASPRGLGETQYF

V: TRBV4-1
J: TRBJ2-7
CDR3: CASSQGGQGFYEQYF

V: TRBV6-1
J: TRBJ2-7
CDR3: CASKQGVTAEQYF

V: TRBV6-5
J: TRBJ1-1
CDR3: CASSYDGGAGEAFF